The sequence of this TCR beta chain was determined in a study of beta chain features in type 1 diabetes. The study, taken as a whole, reports: When Type 1 diabetes patients were examined, their TCRB CDR3s proved moderately but significantly shorter in all four CD4+ subsets. These data did not resolve whether HLA type affects TCRB rearrangement.

This clone turned up a few times. Its antigen is currently unknown. This sample also contains other DNA sequences that code for the same CDR3. The study reverse transcribed the entire isolated RNA, so it sequenced expressed TCRB transcripts. Assay: immunoSEQ multiplex PCR; the TCRdb copy retains only in-frame clones and omits some. Among fewer than 550,000 clones listed, over 9.5% were seen once. Source material: naive CD4+ T cells from blood. The sequence came from a young woman in good health.

CDR3: CASSLVRGGETQYF. The CDR3 coding sequence is TGTGCCAGCAGCTTGGTAAGGGGTGGAGAGACCCAGTACTTC. The chain combines TRBV5-6 with TRBJ2-5, with D tentatively TRBD1 (5 bases). The germline V gene has CDR1 SGHDT and CDR2 YYEEEE. The CDR3 runs to 14 residues. Trimming took off 0 bases at V and 4 bases at J, with 10 bases between the two ends.